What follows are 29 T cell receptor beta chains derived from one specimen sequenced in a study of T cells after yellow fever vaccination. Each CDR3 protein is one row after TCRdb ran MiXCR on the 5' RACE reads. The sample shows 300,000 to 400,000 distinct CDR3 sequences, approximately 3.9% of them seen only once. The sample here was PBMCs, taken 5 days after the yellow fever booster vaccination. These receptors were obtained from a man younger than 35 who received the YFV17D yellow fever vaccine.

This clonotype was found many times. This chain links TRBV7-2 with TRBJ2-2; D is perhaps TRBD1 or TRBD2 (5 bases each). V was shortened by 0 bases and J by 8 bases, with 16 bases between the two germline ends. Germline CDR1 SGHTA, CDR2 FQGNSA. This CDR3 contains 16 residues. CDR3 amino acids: CASSLARSGGTGELFF. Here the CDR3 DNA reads TGTGCCAGCAGCTTAGCGCGTAGTGGGGGAACTGGGGAGCTGTTTTTT. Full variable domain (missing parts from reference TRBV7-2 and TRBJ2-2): GAGVSQSPSNKVTEKGKDVELRCDPISGHTALYWYRQSLGQGLEFLIYFQGNSAPDKSGLPSDRFSAERTGGSVSTLTIQRTQQEDSAVYLCASSLARSGGTGELFFGEGSRLTVL.

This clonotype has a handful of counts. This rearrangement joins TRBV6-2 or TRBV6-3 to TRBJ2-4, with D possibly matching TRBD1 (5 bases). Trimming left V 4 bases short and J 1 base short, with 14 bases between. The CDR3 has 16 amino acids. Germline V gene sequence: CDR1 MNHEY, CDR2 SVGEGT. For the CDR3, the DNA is TGTGCCAGCAGTTTGGTATTAGGGGCGGCCAAAAACATTCAGTACTTC. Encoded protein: CASSLVLGAAKNIQYF.

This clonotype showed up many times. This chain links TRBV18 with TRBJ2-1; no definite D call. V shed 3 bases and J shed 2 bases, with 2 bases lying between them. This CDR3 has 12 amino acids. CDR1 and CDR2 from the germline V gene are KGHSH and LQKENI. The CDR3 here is CASSPAYNEQFF. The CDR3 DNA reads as TGTGCCAGCTCACCTGCCTACAATGAGCAGTTCTTC.

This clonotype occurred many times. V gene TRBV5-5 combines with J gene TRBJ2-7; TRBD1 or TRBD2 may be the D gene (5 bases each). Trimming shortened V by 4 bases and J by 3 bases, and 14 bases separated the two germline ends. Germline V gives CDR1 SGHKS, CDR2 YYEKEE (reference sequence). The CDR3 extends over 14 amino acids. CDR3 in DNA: TGTGCCAGCAGCCAAACCGGGACGGTCTACGAGCAGTACTTC. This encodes CASSQTGTVYEQYF.

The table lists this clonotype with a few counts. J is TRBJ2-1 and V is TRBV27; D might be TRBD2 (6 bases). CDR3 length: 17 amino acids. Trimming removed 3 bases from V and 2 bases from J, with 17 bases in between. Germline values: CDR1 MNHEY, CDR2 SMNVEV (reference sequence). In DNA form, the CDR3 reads TGTGCCAGCAGTTTTGGAGCGATGACGGGGGCCTACAATGAGCAGTTCTTC. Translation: CASSFGAMTGAYNEQFF.

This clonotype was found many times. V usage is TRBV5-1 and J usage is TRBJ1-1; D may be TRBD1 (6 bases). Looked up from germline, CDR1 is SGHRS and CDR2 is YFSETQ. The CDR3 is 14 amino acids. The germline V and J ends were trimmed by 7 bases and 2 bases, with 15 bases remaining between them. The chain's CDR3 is CASGTDSINTEAFF. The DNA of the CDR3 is TGCGCCAGCGGTACGGACAGTATTAACACTGAAGCTTTCTTT.

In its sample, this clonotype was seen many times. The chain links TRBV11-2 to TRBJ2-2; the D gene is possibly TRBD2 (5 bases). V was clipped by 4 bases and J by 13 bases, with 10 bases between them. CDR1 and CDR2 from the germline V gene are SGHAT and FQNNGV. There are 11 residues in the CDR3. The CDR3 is CASSSAAGLFF. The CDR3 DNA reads TGTGCCAGCAGCTCAGCCGCGGGGCTGTTTTTT. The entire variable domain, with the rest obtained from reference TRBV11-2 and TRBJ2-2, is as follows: EAGVAQSPRYKIIEKRQSVAFWCNPISGHATLYWYQQILGQGPKLLIQFQNNGVVDDSQLPKDRFSAERLKGVDSTLKIQPAKLEDSAVYLCASSSAAGLFFGEGSRLTVL.

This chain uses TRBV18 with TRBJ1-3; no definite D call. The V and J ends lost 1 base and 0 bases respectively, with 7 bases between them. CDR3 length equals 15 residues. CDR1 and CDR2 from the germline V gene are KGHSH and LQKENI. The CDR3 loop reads CASSPQSDSGNTIYF. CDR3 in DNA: TGTGCCAGCTCACCACAGTCAGACTCTGGAAACACCATATATTTT.

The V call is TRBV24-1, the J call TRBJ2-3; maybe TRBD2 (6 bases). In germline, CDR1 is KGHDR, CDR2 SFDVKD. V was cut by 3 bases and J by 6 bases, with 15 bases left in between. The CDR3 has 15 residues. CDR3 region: CATSDAGLAADTQYF. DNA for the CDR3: TGTGCCACCAGTGATGCGGGGCTAGCCGCGGATACGCAGTATTTT.

The CDR3 sequence: CASRPGQGVNSPLHF. Here the CDR3 DNA reads TGTGCCAGCAGACCCGGACAGGGAGTGAATTCACCCCTCCACTTT. This chain uses TRBV6-5 with TRBJ1-6; 8 positions match TRBD1. Per germline, CDR1 MNHEY and CDR2 SVGAGI. The CDR3 extends over 15 amino acids. Losses at the gene ends were 6 bases for V and 7 bases for J; bases not matched to a gene: 8.

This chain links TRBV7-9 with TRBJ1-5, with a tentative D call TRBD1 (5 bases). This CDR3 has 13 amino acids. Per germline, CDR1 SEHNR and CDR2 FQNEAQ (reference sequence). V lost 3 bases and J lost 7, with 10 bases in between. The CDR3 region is CASSFDSRQPQHF. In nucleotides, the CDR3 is TGTGCCAGCAGCTTTGACAGTCGACAGCCCCAGCATTTT.

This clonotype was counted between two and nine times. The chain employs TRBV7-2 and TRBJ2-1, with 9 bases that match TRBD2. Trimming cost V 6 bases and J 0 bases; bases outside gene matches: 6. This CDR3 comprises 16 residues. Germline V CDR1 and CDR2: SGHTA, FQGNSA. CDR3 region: CASSRLSGGSYNEQFF. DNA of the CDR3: TGTGCCAGCAGTCGACTTAGCGGGGGCTCCTACAATGAGCAGTTCTTC.

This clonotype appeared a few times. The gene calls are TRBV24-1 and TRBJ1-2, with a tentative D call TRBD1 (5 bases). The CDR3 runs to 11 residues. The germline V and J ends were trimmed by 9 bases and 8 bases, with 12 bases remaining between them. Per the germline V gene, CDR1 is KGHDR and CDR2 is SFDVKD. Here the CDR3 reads CATGHPEGYTF. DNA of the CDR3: TGTGCCACCGGACACCCGGAAGGCTACACCTTC.

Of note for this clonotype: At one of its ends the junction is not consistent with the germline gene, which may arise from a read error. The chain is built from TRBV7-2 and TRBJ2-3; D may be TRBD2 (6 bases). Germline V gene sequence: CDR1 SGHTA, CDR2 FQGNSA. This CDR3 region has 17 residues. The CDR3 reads CPSRPPSGTSSADTQYF. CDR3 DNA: TGTCCCAGCAGACCTCCCTCTGGGACTTCGAGTGCAGATACGCAGTATTTT.

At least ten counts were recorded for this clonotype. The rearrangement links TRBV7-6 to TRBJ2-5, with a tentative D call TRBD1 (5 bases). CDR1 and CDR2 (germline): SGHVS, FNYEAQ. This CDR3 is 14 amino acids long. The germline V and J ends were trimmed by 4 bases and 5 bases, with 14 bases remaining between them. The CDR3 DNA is TGTGCCAGCAGCTCTCGACCCAGGGTCGAGACCCAGTACTTC. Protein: CASSSRPRVETQYF.

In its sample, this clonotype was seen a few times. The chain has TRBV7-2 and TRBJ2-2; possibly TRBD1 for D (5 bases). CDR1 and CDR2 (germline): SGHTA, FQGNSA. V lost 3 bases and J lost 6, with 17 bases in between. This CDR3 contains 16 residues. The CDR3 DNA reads TGTGCCAGCAGCTTGTGGACAAGTTTAATCTCCGGGGAGCTGTTTTTT. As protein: CASSLWTSLISGELFF.

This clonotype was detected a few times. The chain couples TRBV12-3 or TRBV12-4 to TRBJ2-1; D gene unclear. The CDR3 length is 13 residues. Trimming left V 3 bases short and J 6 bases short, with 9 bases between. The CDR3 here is CASSLSRINEQFF. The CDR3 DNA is TGTGCCAGCAGTTTGTCCAGGATCAATGAGCAGTTCTTC.

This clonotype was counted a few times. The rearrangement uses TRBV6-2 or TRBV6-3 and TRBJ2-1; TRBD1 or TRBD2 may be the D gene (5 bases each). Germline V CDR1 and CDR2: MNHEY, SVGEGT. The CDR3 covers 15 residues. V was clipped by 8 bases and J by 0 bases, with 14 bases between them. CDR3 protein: CASAGRALSYNEQFF. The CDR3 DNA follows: TGTGCCAGCGCAGGGCGGGCTCTCTCCTACAATGAGCAGTTCTTC.

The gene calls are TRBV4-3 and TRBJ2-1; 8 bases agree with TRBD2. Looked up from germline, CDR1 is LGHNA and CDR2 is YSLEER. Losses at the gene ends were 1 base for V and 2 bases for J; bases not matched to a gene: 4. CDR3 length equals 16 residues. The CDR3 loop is CASSQGGLAAYNEQFF. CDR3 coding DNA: TGCGCCAGCAGCCAAGGTGGACTAGCCGCCTACAATGAGCAGTTCTTC.

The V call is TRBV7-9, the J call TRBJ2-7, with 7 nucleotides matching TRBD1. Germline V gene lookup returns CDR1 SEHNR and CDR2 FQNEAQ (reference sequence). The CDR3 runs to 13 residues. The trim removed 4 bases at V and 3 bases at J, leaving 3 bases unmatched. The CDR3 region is CASSSGGDYEQYF. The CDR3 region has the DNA TGTGCCAGCAGCTCAGGGGGAGACTACGAGCAGTACTTC.

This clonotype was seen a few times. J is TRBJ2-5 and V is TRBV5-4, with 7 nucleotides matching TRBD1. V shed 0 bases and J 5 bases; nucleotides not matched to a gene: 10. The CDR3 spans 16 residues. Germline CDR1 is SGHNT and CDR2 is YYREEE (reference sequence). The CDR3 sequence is CASSLAWETGPETQYF. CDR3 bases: TGTGCCAGCAGCTTGGCCTGGGAGACAGGGCCGGAGACCCAGTACTTC.

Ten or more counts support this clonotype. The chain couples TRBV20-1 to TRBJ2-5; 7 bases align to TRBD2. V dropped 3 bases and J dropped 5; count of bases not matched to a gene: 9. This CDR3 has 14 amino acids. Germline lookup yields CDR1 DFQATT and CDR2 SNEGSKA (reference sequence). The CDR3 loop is CSARSGLDRETQYF. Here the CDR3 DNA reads TGCAGTGCTAGGTCCGGACTAGATCGGGAGACCCAGTACTTC.

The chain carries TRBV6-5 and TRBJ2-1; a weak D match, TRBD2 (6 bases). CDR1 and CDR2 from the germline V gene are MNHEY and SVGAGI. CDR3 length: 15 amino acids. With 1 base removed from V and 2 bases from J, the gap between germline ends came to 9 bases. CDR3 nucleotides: TGTGCCAGCAGTTACTTTGGGGGGACCTACAATGAGCAGTTCTTC. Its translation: CASSYFGGTYNEQFF.

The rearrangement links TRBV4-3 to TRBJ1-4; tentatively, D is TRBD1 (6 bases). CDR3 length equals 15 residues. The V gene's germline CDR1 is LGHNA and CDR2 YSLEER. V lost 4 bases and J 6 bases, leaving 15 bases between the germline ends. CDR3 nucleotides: TGCGCCAGCAGCCCAGGGGAGAAGGATGATGAAAAACTGTTTTTT. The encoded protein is CASSPGEKDDEKLFF.

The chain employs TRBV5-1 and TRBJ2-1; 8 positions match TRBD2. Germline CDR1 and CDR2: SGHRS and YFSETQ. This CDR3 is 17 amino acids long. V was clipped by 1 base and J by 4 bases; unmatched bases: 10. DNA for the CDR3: TGCGCCAGCAGCTTGATGTGGTTTAGCGGGGAGTACAATGAGCAGTTCTTC. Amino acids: CASSLMWFSGEYNEQFF.

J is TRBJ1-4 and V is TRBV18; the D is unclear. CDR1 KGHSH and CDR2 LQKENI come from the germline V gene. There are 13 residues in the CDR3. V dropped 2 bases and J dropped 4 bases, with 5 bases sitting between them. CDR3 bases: TGTGCCAGCTCACCATCCTTTAATGAAAAACTGTTTTTT. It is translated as CASSPSFNEKLFF.

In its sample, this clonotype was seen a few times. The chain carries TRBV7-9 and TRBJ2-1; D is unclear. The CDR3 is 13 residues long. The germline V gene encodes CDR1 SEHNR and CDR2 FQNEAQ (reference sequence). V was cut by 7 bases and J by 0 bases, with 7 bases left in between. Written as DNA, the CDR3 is TGTGCCAGCAACCCCGACTCCTACAATGAGCAGTTCTTC. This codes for CASNPDSYNEQFF.

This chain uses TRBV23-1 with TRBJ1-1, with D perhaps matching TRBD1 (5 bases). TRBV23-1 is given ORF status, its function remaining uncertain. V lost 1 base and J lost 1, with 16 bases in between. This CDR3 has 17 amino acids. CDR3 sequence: CASSQYPWGDWNTEAFF. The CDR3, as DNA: TGCGCCAGCAGTCAATATCCCTGGGGGGACTGGAACACTGAAGCTTTCTTT.

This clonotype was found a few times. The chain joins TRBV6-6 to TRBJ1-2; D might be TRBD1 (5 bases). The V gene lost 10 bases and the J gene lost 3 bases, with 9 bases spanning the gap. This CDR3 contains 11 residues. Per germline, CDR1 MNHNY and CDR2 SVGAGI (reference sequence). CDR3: CANWGDYGYTF. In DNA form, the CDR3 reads TGTGCCAACTGGGGGGACTATGGCTACACCTTC.